The 26 T cell receptor beta chains in this list originate from one sample, sequenced in a study of cytomegalovirus exposure and HLA in healthy donors. Some clones are missing from TCRdb's copy, which holds only in-frame ones; the method was immunoSEQ multiplex PCR. This sample has hundreds of thousands of clones, with about nine tenths found just once. The source material was PBMCs. The receptors stem from a woman younger than 30 in good health and CMV-seronegative.

The rearrangement links TRBV6-5 to TRBJ2-7; the match to TRBD2 covers 7 bases. Trimming took 5 bases from V and 2 from J; bases not matched to a gene: 9. CDR3 length: 15 residues. Germline-derived CDR1 and CDR2 are MNHEY and SVGAGI. The CDR3 DNA follows: TGTGCCAGCAGTACCCATGGCGGGAGCCCCTACGAGCAGTACTTC. It encodes CASSTHGGSPYEQYF.

The chain has TRBV5-1 and TRBJ2-1; 13 positions match TRBD2. V shed 4 bases and J 5 bases; nucleotides not matched to a gene: 9. This CDR3 spans 17 amino acids. Germline-derived CDR1 and CDR2 are SGHRS and YFSETQ. CDR3 nucleotide sequence: TGCGCCAGCAGCCAAACGACTAGCGGGGGGCAGAACAATGAGCAGTTCTTC. Its translation: CASSQTTSGGQNNEQFF.

The chain couples TRBV7-8 to TRBJ1-2; D gene uncertain. V dropped 3 bases and J dropped 4 bases, with 12 bases sitting between them. The germline V gene encodes CDR1 SGHVS and CDR2 FQNEAQ. The CDR3 covers 14 residues. In DNA, the CDR3 is TGTGCCAGCAGCTTCCGGGAAAAGGGCTATGGCTACACCTTC. Protein: CASSFREKGYGYTF. Supplemented by reference TRBV7-8 and TRBJ1-2, the full variable domain reads GAGVSQSPRYKVAKRGQDVALRCDPISGHVSLFWYQQALGQGPEFLTYFQNEAQLDKSGLPSDRFFAERPEGSVSTLKIQRTQQEDSAVYLCASSFREKGYGYTFGSGTRLTVV.

V and J are TRBV2 and TRBJ2-3; 11 nucleotides agree with TRBD1. Germline V CDR1 and CDR2: SNHLY, FYNNEI. The CDR3 contains 16 residues. J was trimmed by 1 base and V by 6 bases; bases with no gene match: 6. The CDR3 region is CASRVGGQGGTDTQYF. CDR3 DNA sequence: TGTGCCAGCAGGGTCGGGGGACAGGGGGGCACAGATACGCAGTATTTT.

The count of this clone is one. The J gene is TRBJ2-7, the V gene TRBV6-1; D is unclear. The V and J ends lost 3 bases and 0 bases respectively, with 9 bases between them. Germline CDR1 and CDR2: MNHNS and SASEGT. The CDR3 totals 14 residues. The CDR3 sequence is CASSEAVPSYEQYF. The CDR3 DNA reads as TGTGCCAGCAGTGAGGCCGTGCCCTCCTACGAGCAGTACTTC.

The chain employs TRBV11-2 and TRBJ2-3; no clear D. The germline V gene encodes CDR1 SGHAT and CDR2 FQNNGV. The V end was cut by 2 bases, the J end by 6 bases, with 6 bases between. CDR3 length: 12 residues. CDR3 DNA: TGTGCCAGCAGCTTAAGCGTCGATACGCAGTATTTT. Residues: CASSLSVDTQYF.

The chain is built from TRBV27 and TRBJ1-2; 11 nucleotides agree with TRBD1. J was trimmed by 8 bases and V by 4 bases; bases with no gene match: 6. Per the germline V gene, CDR1 is MNHEY and CDR2 is SMNVEV (reference sequence). CDR3 length: 14 residues. Here the CDR3 reads CASSSNGQGAGYTF. CDR3 bases: TGTGCCAGCAGTTCCAATGGACAGGGGGCCGGCTACACCTTC.

The chain joins TRBV2 to TRBJ2-1, with TRBD2 identical over 8 bases. This CDR3 has 19 amino acids. CDR1 and CDR2 from the germline V gene are SNHLY and FYNNEI. V was pared by 1 base and J by 2 bases, with 13 bases of the junction left unmatched. The DNA of the CDR3 is TGTGCCAGCAGTGAAGGATTCGGGACTAGTGGCGGGGCCTACAATGAGCAGTTCTTC. Protein sequence: CASSEGFGTSGGAYNEQFF.

The CDR3 reads CASRGQPSNQPQHF. The CDR3 region has the DNA TGTGCCAGCAGAGGACAGCCTAGCAATCAGCCCCAGCATTTT. The chain is built from TRBV2 and TRBJ1-5; TRBD1 might be the D (6 bases). The CDR3 runs 14 residues. Germline V CDR1 and CDR2: SNHLY, FYNNEI. V lost 6 bases, J lost 0 bases, and 9 bases lay in between.

The genes are TRBV4-1 and TRBJ1-2; D is unclear. From germline, CDR1 is MGHRA and CDR2 YSYEKL. The CDR3 consists of 15 residues. Trimming pared 0 bases from V and 4 bases from J, leaving 12 bases between. The CDR3 spells CASSQEFRRTYGYTF. CDR3 DNA sequence: TGCGCCAGCAGCCAAGAATTCAGGCGAACCTATGGCTACACCTTC.

This clone is a singleton in its sample. The gene calls are TRBV19 and TRBJ2-7; 9 bases are shared with TRBD1. CDR3 length: 15 amino acids. The junction had 5 bases not matched to a gene; V was cut back by 4 bases and J by 1 base. The germline V gene has CDR1 LNHDA and CDR2 SQIVND (reference sequence). CDR3 bases: TGTGCCAGTAGTACTCGGACAGGGGTATCCTACGAGCAGTACTTC. Amino acids: CASSTRTGVSYEQYF.

The CDR3 protein is CASSSGTAYLYGYTF. In DNA, the CDR3 is TGTGCCAGCAGCTCTGGGACAGCCTACCTCTATGGCTACACCTTC. The genes are TRBV5-8 and TRBJ1-2; 7 bases agree with TRBD1. The junction had 9 bases not matched to a gene; V was cut back by 3 bases and J by 4 bases. CDR3 length: 15 amino acids. Germline loops: CDR1 SGHTS, CDR2 YDEGEE.

The chain uses TRBV4-2 and TRBJ2-7, with 7 bases identical to TRBD2. This CDR3 comprises 14 residues. The germline V gene encodes CDR1 LGHNA and CDR2 YNFKEQ. The junction had 6 bases not matched to a gene; V was cut back by 1 base and J by 6 bases. CDR3 DNA sequence: TGTGCCAGCAGCCAAGTCCCGACTAGCCTCGAGCAGTACTTC. Its protein product is CASSQVPTSLEQYF.

The chain has TRBV27 and TRBJ2-5, with 11 bases identical to TRBD2. CDR3 length: 16 residues. The V gene's germline CDR1 is MNHEY and CDR2 SMNVEV (reference sequence). Germline trimming cut 6 bases from V and 5 bases from J; bases unmatched to any gene: 11. DNA for the CDR3: TGTGCCAGCAGCGTTAGCGGGAGGGCCGAGATGGAGACCCAGTACTTC. This encodes CASSVSGRAEMETQYF.

The chain links TRBV6-5 to TRBJ2-7; D may be TRBD2 (5 bases). The CDR3 runs 13 residues. Germline loops: CDR1 MNHEY, CDR2 SVGAGI. V was pared by 2 bases and J by 7 bases, with 12 bases between. The CDR3 here is CASSYAETGEQYF. Here the CDR3 DNA reads TGTGCCAGCAGTTACGCAGAGACGGGGGAGCAGTACTTC.

V is TRBV5-1 and J is TRBJ1-1, with 8 nucleotides matching TRBD1. CDR1 is SGHRS and CDR2 is YFSETQ in the germline V gene. V shed 6 bases, J shed 1 base, and the junction held 2 bases outside the gene matches. The CDR3 length is 13 residues. CDR3 loop: CASNQGANTEAFF. The CDR3 DNA sequence: TGCGCCAGCAACCAGGGGGCGAACACTGAAGCTTTCTTT.

The chain couples TRBV27 to TRBJ2-7; 14 bases agree with TRBD2. Looked up from germline, CDR1 is MNHEY and CDR2 is SMNVEV (reference sequence). There are 14 residues in the CDR3. V shed 6 bases and J 2 bases; nucleotides not matched to a gene: 0. CDR3 in DNA: TGTGCCAGCAGGACTAGCGGGGGGGCCTACGAGCAGTACTTC. Translating gives CASRTSGGAYEQYF.

This clone was counted a single time. This rearrangement joins TRBV28 to TRBJ1-2; D gene ambiguous. Trimming removed 1 base at V and 0 bases at J, with 9 bases between. The CDR3 spans 15 residues. The germline gives CDR1 MDHEN, CDR2 SYDVKM. CDR3 nucleotides: TGTGCCAGCAGTTTATTGGCGGGGTCTAACTATGGCTACACCTTC. Protein sequence: CASSLLAGSNYGYTF.

The chain is built from TRBV4-1 and TRBJ2-7; 7 nucleotides align to TRBD1. J lost 3 bases, V lost 5 bases, and 4 bases had no gene match. CDR3 length: 13 residues. Germline values: CDR1 MGHRA, CDR2 YSYEKL. The CDR3 DNA follows: TGCGCCAGCAGCGTGGGACAGAGCTACGAGCAGTACTTC. This gives the protein CASSVGQSYEQYF.

This clone was picked up a small number of times. This CDR3 is CASSYPRGQGNYGYTF. In DNA form, the CDR3 reads TGTGCCAGCAGTTACCCGCGCGGACAGGGGAACTATGGCTACACCTTC. This sequence joins TRBV6-5 and TRBJ1-2; 9 bases match TRBD1. Germline CDR1 reads MNHEY; CDR2 reads SVGAGI. The CDR3 sequence is 16 residues long. With V trimmed by 2 bases and J by 2 bases, 6 bases remained unmatched.

This CDR3 is CASGAAGALDYEQYF. Here the CDR3 DNA reads TGTGCCAGCGGGGCGGCAGGAGCACTCGACTACGAGCAGTACTTC. J is TRBJ2-7 and V is TRBV6-1; D perhaps matches TRBD1 (5 bases). V was pared by 8 bases and J by 3 bases, with 20 bases between. This CDR3 contains 15 residues. The germline gives CDR1 MNHNS, CDR2 SASEGT.

The rearrangement joins TRBV15 to TRBJ2-3; 8 bases are a match to TRBD2. V gave up 0 bases and J gave up 3 bases; unmatched junction bases: 14. This CDR3 has 19 residues. CDR1 and CDR2 (germline): LNHNV, YYDKDF (reference sequence). This chain's CDR3 is CATSRDRGRGLGVTDTQYF. CDR3 DNA: TGTGCCACCAGCAGAGATAGGGGCAGGGGACTAGGAGTGACAGATACGCAGTATTTT.

The J gene is TRBJ2-7, the V gene TRBV11-2; the D gene is possibly TRBD2 (5 bases). Germline V gene lookup returns CDR1 SGHAT and CDR2 FQNNGV. V lost 2 bases and J lost 7, with 12 bases in between. The CDR3 runs 13 residues. CDR3 sequence reads: CASSLQTSGEQYF. CDR3 DNA: TGTGCCAGCAGCTTACAAACATCGGGGGAGCAGTACTTC.

The CDR3 DNA reads as TGTGCCAGCAGCGTGAGCATGAACACTGAAGCTTTCTTT. Translation: CASSVSMNTEAFF. This chain connects TRBV9 to TRBJ1-1; D not resolved. This CDR3 contains 13 residues. Looked up from germline, CDR1 is SGDLS and CDR2 is YYNGEE. V lost 2 bases to trimming and J lost 0 bases, with 5 bases between them.

This clone was picked up a small number of times. V usage is TRBV15 and J usage is TRBJ2-7; TRBD2 agrees at 10 bases. The CDR3 covers 16 residues. V was pared by 0 bases and J by 2 bases, with 4 bases of the junction left unmatched. Germline V CDR1 and CDR2: LNHNV, YYDKDF (reference sequence). CDR3 coding DNA: TGTGCCACCAGCAGAGAAAGGCTAGCGGGAGCCTACGAGCAGTACTTC. It codes for CATSRERLAGAYEQYF.

The chain couples TRBV4-1 to TRBJ1-2; 7 bases match TRBD1. Germline trimming cut 0 bases from V and 5 bases from J; bases unmatched to any gene: 6. The germline CDR1 and CDR2 sequences are MGHRA and YSYEKL. The CDR3 is 15 residues long. DNA of the CDR3: TGCGCCAGCAGCCAAGAGTTGACAGGGCTTTATGGCTACACCTTC. Protein sequence: CASSQELTGLYGYTF.